This T cell receptor beta chain was recorded in a study of OX40 agonist ivuxolimab in advanced cancers. Background on the whole study: Ivuxolimab was an agonistic, fully human IgG2 monoclonal antibody directed against OX40 (CD134), a costimulatory receptor. Prior anti-PD-1, anti-PD-L1 or anti-CTLA-4 therapy was permitted, and approximately 42% of dose-escalation patients had received checkpoint inhibitors. Among the 52 dose-escalation patients, some 20 had hepatocellular carcinoma, around 15 melanoma, 9 renal cell carcinoma and 9 head and neck cancer. The dose-escalation cohort was 82.7% male with a mean age of roughly 62 years, ranging from about 23 to 85. Three dose-escalation patients achieved partial responses, one with hepatocellular carcinoma and two with cutaneous melanoma. Peripheral TCRbeta sequencing was intended to test whether TCR sequence diversity was altered and clonal T-cell expansion was caused by ivuxolimab. The paper describes the monotherapy dose-escalation part (N ≈ 49 patients) of the phase I trial of ivuxolimab. Intravenous ivuxolimab was administered to patients every 2 weeks at six dose levels: 0.01, 0.1, 0.3, 1.5, 3 and 10 mg/kg.

Overall study outcomes, separate from this receptor: The antigen specificity of the clonally expanded peripheral T cells was not determined. At doses from 0.1 to 3.0 mg/kg, clonal expansion was seen in both CD4+ and CD8+ blood T cells between baseline and week 6. In the 0.1-3.0 mg/kg groups, partial responders had among the lowest normalized peripheral clonal expansion, particularly in CD8+ T cells. On average, CD8+ T cells showed more expanded clones than CD4+ T cells after ivuxolimab. Low levels of normalized T-cell clonal expansion were also seen in some nonresponding patients.

Trimming takes 1 base from V and 5 bases from J, and the germline ends sit 11 bases apart. CDR1 and CDR2, looked up from the germline V gene, are MGHDK and SYGVNS. Spanning cysteine to phenylalanine, the CDR3 consists of 15 amino acids. CDR3 DNA only is kept here, 45 bases in frame from base 1. About this clone itself: There is no known antigen for this receptor. No quality values exist for individual bases; no much larger clone is one base distant.

Patients with a history of autoimmune disease or receiving systemic immunosuppression were excluded from the trial. Peripheral blood for TCR sequencing was drawn from every dose cohort at baseline, at cycle 4 day 1 and at cycle 7 day 1. The samples were drawn from a first-in-human, open-label, multicenter phase I dose-escalation trial of ivuxolimab. Adults with locally advanced or metastatic melanoma, renal cell carcinoma, hepatocellular carcinoma or head and neck squamous cell carcinoma were enrolled in the trial. Before TCR sequencing, CD4+ T cells and CD8+ T cells from peripheral blood were sorted into separate populations. Genomic DNA was extracted from sorted cells for sequencing of the TCRbeta CDR3 region. The immunoSEQ Assay was used to sequence the TCRbeta CDR3 regions. Held by TCRdb, this immuneACCESS table contains in-frame sequences only and omits some clones. Under half of the omission traces to an unresolved V gene where checked; the cause of the rest is unknown. The sample includes 100,000 to 110,000 clones, with roughly 90% observed a single time. The ten largest clones take up under 0.65% of the sample.

This chain is built from TRBV25-1 and TRBJ1-4, and the D gene may be TRBD1, 5 bases matching. The receptor was derived from an adult with an advanced solid tumor such as melanoma, head and neck, liver or kidney cancer. The input for sequencing was CD4+ or CD8+ T cells sorted from blood, taken in a trial of the OX40 agonist ivuxolimab. The DNA is TGTGCCAGCAGTGAATTAGGCGGGGGAAATGAAAAACTGTTTTTT. This encodes CASSELGGGNEKLFF. The full variable domain, completed from the reference TRBV25-1 and TRBJ1-4 proteins outside the CDR3, reads EADIYQTPRYLVIGTGKKITLECSQTMGHDKMYWYQQDPGMELHLIHYSYGVNSTEKGDLSSESTVSRIRTEHFPLTLESARPSHTSQYLCASSELGGGNEKLFFGSGTQLSVL.